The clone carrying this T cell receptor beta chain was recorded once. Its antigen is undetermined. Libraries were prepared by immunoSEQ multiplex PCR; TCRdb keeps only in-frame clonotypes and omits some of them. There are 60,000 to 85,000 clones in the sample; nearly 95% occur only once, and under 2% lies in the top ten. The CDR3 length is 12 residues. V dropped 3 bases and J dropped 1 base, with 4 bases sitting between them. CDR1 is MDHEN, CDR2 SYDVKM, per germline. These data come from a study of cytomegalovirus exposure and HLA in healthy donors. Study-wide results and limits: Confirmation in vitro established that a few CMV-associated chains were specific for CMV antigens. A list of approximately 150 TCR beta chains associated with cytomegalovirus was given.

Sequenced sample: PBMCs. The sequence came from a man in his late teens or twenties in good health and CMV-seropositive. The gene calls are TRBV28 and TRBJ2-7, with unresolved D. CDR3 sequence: CASSFGSYEQYF. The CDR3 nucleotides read TGTGCCAGCAGTTTCGGTTCCTACGAGCAGTACTTC.